These T cell receptor beta chains were read from a single sample in a study of blood T cell repertoires in COVID-19. Sequencing used immunoSEQ multiplex PCR; TCRdb keeps in-frame clones, though not all of them. The sample lists under 150,000 clones; about 83% were seen once. Sequenced material: peripheral blood. The receptor set was obtained from a human donor in a cohort sampled during active COVID-19. Each CDR3 is given with its conserved first and last residue. Fields, in order: J gene, D gene, V gene, clone size, CDR3 DNA, CDR3 protein. D genes are given only for firm matches. Expanded clones are given a class, and other clones once, few, many or no size at all.

TRBJ2-5 TRBD2 TRBV11-2 - TGTGCCAGCAGCTCGGGACTAGCGGGGGATCAAGAGACCCAGTACTTC CASSSGLAGDQETQYF
TRBJ2-3 - TRBV6-1 - TGTGCCAGCAGTGAAGCGCTAAAGCTCGCGCAGTATTTT CASSEALKLAQYF
TRBJ2-1 TRBD1 TRBV6-5 once TGTGCCAGCAGCTACGCCGGGACAGGGATCAATGAGCAGTTCTTC CASSYAGTGINEQFF
TRBJ1-2 - TRBV5-1 - TGCGCCAGCAGCTTGACAGTTAACTATGGCTACACCTTC CASSLTVNYGYTF
TRBJ1-3 - TRBV30 - TGTGCCTGGAGTGTAACAGTAAGAAACACCATATATTTT CAWSVTVRNTIYF
TRBJ1-4 - TRBV5-1 - TGCGCCAGCAGCGTAATAGGGGTTACTAATGAAAAACTGTTTTTT CASSVIGVTNEKLFF
TRBJ2-5 TRBD1 TRBV2 - TGTGCCAGCAACCCCGACAGGGGGCCATTTCTACAAGAGACCCAGTACTTC CASNPDRGPFLQETQYF
TRBJ2-5 TRBD2 TRBV5-1 - TGCGCCAGCAGCTTTCTAGAGACTAGCGGGGGCCGGGGAGAGACCCAGTACTTC CASSFLETSGGRGETQYF
TRBJ1-5 - TRBV19 - TGTGCCAGTAGTTGGACAGGCAATCAGCCCCAGCATTTT CASSWTGNQPQHF
TRBJ1-3 TRBD1 TRBV5-6 - TGTGCCAGCAGCTTGGAATGGGACAGGGCCTCTGGAAACACCATATATTTT CASSLEWDRASGNTIYF
TRBJ1-6 TRBD1 TRBV29-1 - TGCAGCGTTGATTTTGATGCGAGACAGGGTGGATCACCCCTCCACTTT CSVDFDARQGGSPLHF
TRBJ1-5 - TRBV30 - TGTGCCTGGAGGCAGGGTGTTGGAGGCAATCAGCCCCAGCATTTT CAWRQGVGGNQPQHF
TRBJ2-1 TRBD2 TRBV7-8 - TGTGCCAGCAGCCCCGGGACTACTTACAATGAGCAGTTCTTC CASSPGTTYNEQFF
TRBJ2-3 - TRBV5-1 - TGCGCCAGCAGCTTGTGGGAGGGGGGCACAGATACGCAGTATTTT CASSLWEGGTDTQYF
TRBJ2-4 - TRBV5-1 - TGCGCCAGCAGCCCCGGGCTAGCGGCCAAAAACATTCAGTACTTC CASSPGLAAKNIQYF
TRBJ2-6 TRBD1 TRBV19 - TGTGCCAGTAGTATGGAAACAGGGGTTGGGGCCAACGTCCTGACTTTC CASSMETGVGANVLTF
TRBJ2-3 - TRBV29-1 few TGCAGCGTTGTGTTGAGTAGCCCCACAGATACGCAGTATTTT CSVVLSSPTDTQYF
TRBJ1-2 - TRBV5-8 - TGTGCCAGCAGCCCTCCAGGGTTGAATGGCTACACCTTC CASSPPGLNGYTF
TRBJ1-2 - TRBV21-1 - TGTGCCAGAGAGACAAGAAGCTATGGCTACACCTTC CARETRSYGYTF
TRBJ2-6 TRBD1 TRBV5-1 - TGCGCCAGCAGCGCGAGGCGGACAGGGGTGGCCGGGGCCAACGTCCTGACTTTC CASSARRTGVAGANVLTF
TRBJ1-1 TRBD1 TRBV29-1 - TGCAGCGTGACGACAGGGCCCTTGAACACTGAAGCTTTCTTT CSVTTGPLNTEAFF
TRBJ1-2 TRBD1 TRBV15 few TGTGCCACCAGCAGCCTAGATACCGGGACAGGGCGCGGCTACACCTTC CATSSLDTGTGRGYTF
TRBJ2-1 TRBD2 TRBV3-1/TRBV3-2 few TGTGCCAGCAGCCAACGCCGGACTAGCGGGGGAATCGATTTCTACAATGAGCAGTTCTTC CASSQRRTSGGIDFYNEQFF
TRBJ2-3 TRBD2 TRBV20-1 - TGCAGTGCTAGTCGGGGCGGGGGGGCGAATACGCAGTATTTT CSASRGGGANTQYF
TRBJ1-1 - TRBV6-5 - TGTGCCAGCAGTCACATCCTTGAAGGGGGGGGAGCTTTCTTT CASSHILEGGGAFF
TRBJ1-5 - TRBV19 - TGTGCCAGTAGTACTGGGGCTGGTCAGCCCCAGCATTTT CASSTGAGQPQHF
TRBJ1-4 - TRBV6-5 - TGTGCCAGCAGTCTGACATCAACTAATGAAAAACTGTTTTTT CASSLTSTNEKLFF
TRBJ2-6 - TRBV5-1 - TGCGCCAGCAGCTCCTCCTCTGGGGCCAACGTCCTGACTTTC CASSSSSGANVLTF
TRBJ1-2 TRBD1 TRBV10-1 - TGCGCCAGCAGTGAAGGGACAGGGGGCATCTATGGCTACACCTTC CASSEGTGGIYGYTF
TRBJ2-7 TRBD1 TRBV27 - TGTGCCAGCAGTGGCCGGTACAGGGGGCGCGAGCAGTACTTC CASSGRYRGREQYF
TRBJ2-3 - TRBV7-2 few TGTGCCAGCAGCCCGCAAGCGCGGAGCACAGATACGCAGTATTTT CASSPQARSTDTQYF
TRBJ2-3 TRBD2 TRBV24-1 - TGTGCCACCAGTGATTTGCTGGGACTAGCGGGGGGCCTCACAGATACGCAGTATTTT CATSDLLGLAGGLTDTQYF
TRBJ1-1 - TRBV30 - TGTGCCTGGACAGGGGTATACACTGAAGCTTTCTTT CAWTGVYTEAFF
TRBJ2-7 - TRBV25-1 - TGTGCCAGCAGTGAATTGGTTCGCGACGAGCAGTACTTC CASSELVRDEQYF
TRBJ1-1 - TRBV5-1 - TGCGCCAGCAGCCCCACGGCCAGGGGGAACACTGAAGCTTTCTTT CASSPTARGNTEAFF
TRBJ2-1 - TRBV27 - TGTGCCAGCAGTTTCGTGGACAGCAGATACAATGAGCAGTTCTTC CASSFVDSRYNEQFF
TRBJ1-4 - TRBV9 - TGTGCCAGCAGCGTCCAGGGTGCAACTAATGAAAAACTGTTTTTT CASSVQGATNEKLFF
TRBJ1-1 - TRBV30 once TGTGCCTGGAGTGTACAGGGATATGGGATGAACACTGAAGCTTTCTTT CAWSVQGYGMNTEAFF
TRBJ2-5 - TRBV28 few TGTGCCAGCAGTTCTTCAGGCGAAGAGACCCAGTACTTC CASSSSGEETQYF
TRBJ1-4 - TRBV14 - TGTGCCAGCAGCCAAGATCCTCTCTGTCAGAGACTCGCAACTAATGAAAAACTGTTTTTT CASSQDPLCQRLATNEKLFF
TRBJ1-3 - TRBV7-9 - TGTGCCAGCAGCTCTCGTAGGACAGACCCTGGAAACACCATATATTTT CASSSRRTDPGNTIYF
TRBJ1-2 TRBD1 TRBV5-6 once TGTGCCAGCAGCTTGCTTAACAGGGGGTATGGCTACACCTTC CASSLLNRGYGYTF
TRBJ1-5 - TRBV2 few TGTGCCAGCAGTGGAAGCGGGACGGCGAATCAGCCCCAGCATTTT CASSGSGTANQPQHF
TRBJ2-1 TRBD2 TRBV9 - TGTGCCAGCAGCCCATCAGGGGGGAGCGGGGGGGCACACAATGAGCAGTTCTTC CASSPSGGSGGAHNEQFF
TRBJ2-1 TRBD2 TRBV6-6 few TGTGCCAGCAGTTACCCCGGACTAGCGGGGGGTGGGGAGCAGTTCTTC CASSYPGLAGGGEQFF
TRBJ1-3 - TRBV19 - TGTGCCAGTAGTATTAAGGGAGAACCTGGAAACACCATATATTTT CASSIKGEPGNTIYF
TRBJ1-1 TRBD1 TRBV10-3 - TGTGCCATCAGTGGGCAGGACAGGGACACTGAAGCTTTCTTT CAISGQDRDTEAFF
TRBJ1-1 TRBD1 TRBV5-6 once TGTGCCAGCAGCCCGGGACAGGGCTGGAACACTGAAGCTTTCTTT CASSPGQGWNTEAFF
TRBJ1-1 - TRBV9 - TGTGCCAGCAGCGTAGGGGTTAGCGTGAACACTGAAGCTTTCTTT CASSVGVSVNTEAFF
TRBJ1-6 TRBD1 TRBV5-6 - TGTGCCAGCAGCTTGGGGGACAGGGATTCACCCCTCCACTTT CASSLGDRDSPLHF
TRBJ1-1 - TRBV5-1 - TGCGCCAGCAGCCCCGGGGTGAACACTGAAGCTTTCTTT CASSPGVNTEAFF
TRBJ2-5 - TRBV5-1 - TGCGCCAGCAGCTTAGAACCTAGGGGCGGGGAGGAGACCCAGTACTTC CASSLEPRGGEETQYF
TRBJ1-5 TRBD1 TRBV4-1 - TGCGCCAGCAGCCGCCAGGCCGGGACAGGGGTGGATCAGCCCCAGCATTTT CASSRQAGTGVDQPQHF
TRBJ2-5 TRBD1 TRBV11-1 - TGTGCCAGCAGCTTCCCCGGGACAGAAATGGAGACCCAGTACTTC CASSFPGTEMETQYF
TRBJ2-7 TRBD1 TRBV11-2 - TGTGCCAGCAGCCAAACACTGACAGGGACCTACGAGCAGTACTTC CASSQTLTGTYEQYF
TRBJ1-4 - TRBV2 - TGTGCCAGCAGTGGGCAGGGGTGGACTAATGAAAAACTGTTTTTT CASSGQGWTNEKLFF
TRBJ2-1 - TRBV14 - TGTGCCAGCAGCCAGCAGGGAACATACAATGAGCAGTTCTTC CASSQQGTYNEQFF
TRBJ2-5 - TRBV12-3/TRBV12-4 - TGTGCCAGCAGTTTATCAGGGAAAGAGACCCAGTACTTC CASSLSGKETQYF
TRBJ2-3 - TRBV7-6 once TGTGCCAGCAGTCCCACCGAGGTAGGATATACGCAGTATTTT CASSPTEVGYTQYF